The 24 T cell receptor beta chains listed next were all sequenced from one sample in a study of shared clonotypes between healthy human individuals (dated by TCRdb to 2020 to 2022). CD8 naive samples were obtained by positive selection for CCR7 among CD45RO-negative cells, yielding a CD45RA+CCR7+ population from which TemRA cells were excluded. Library preparation used the immunoSEQ multiplex PCR assay. TCRdb stores this immuneACCESS table with in-frame sequences only. Part of the clones is absent; in the studies checked, under half of the shortfall reflects unresolved V genes, and no reason is known for the rest. This sample comprises about 2.1 million clones, 80% to 95% of them detected only once. About 1.7% of the sample comes from the top ten. Sequenced input: naive CD8+ T cells from PBMCs. Reading the label with the study, this specimen's cell subset or site is: CD45RA+CCR7+. The receptor source for this set is a man aged 18-30 years in good health. Some clones in this sample may be carry-over from other donors' samples.

This chain joins TRBV7-9 and TRBJ2-7, with D unclear. CDR1 is SEHNR, CDR2 FQNEAQ, per germline (reference sequence). Trimming pared 8 bases from V and 6 bases from J, leaving 23 bases between. This CDR3 is 15 amino acids long. Written as DNA, the CDR3 is TGTGCCAGCTCCTTGAGTGGAGTATCAATTGTCGAGCAGTACTTC. Translation: CASSLSGVSIVEQYF.

This chain joins TRBV28 and TRBJ2-3, with 7 positions matching TRBD1. The CDR3 runs 15 residues. The V segment lost 5 bases and the J segment 5 bases; nucleotides outside the gene matches: 10. Germline V gene sequence: CDR1 MDHEN, CDR2 SYDVKM. CDR3 loop: CASSDRRDREDTQYF. Here the CDR3 DNA reads TGTGCCAGCAGTGACCGCCGAGACAGGGAAGATACGCAGTATTTT. The full variable domain, its missing parts supplied by reference TRBV28 and TRBJ2-3, is DVKVTQSSRYLVKRTGEKVFLECVQDMDHENMFWYRQDPGLGLRLIYFSYDVKMKEKGDIPEGYSVSREKKERFSLILESASTNQTSMYLCASSDRRDREDTQYFGPGTRLTVL.

The chain carries TRBV21-1 and TRBJ1-2. TRBV21-1 is assigned pseudogene status. The length of the CDR3 is 14 residues. The CDR3 DNA sequence: TGTGCCAGCCCCCACCCCGGGGATAACTATGGCTACACCTTC. Translating gives CASPHPGDNYGYTF.

Comments on this clone: This sample also contains other DNA sequences that code for the same CDR3. This chain links TRBV27 with TRBJ2-7; D call uncertain. The CDR3 sequence is 13 residues long. Trimming removed 5 bases at V and 0 bases at J, with 8 bases between. Per germline, CDR1 MNHEY and CDR2 SMNVEV (reference sequence). For the CDR3, the DNA is TGTGCCAGCAGTCCAAGGCTCTCCTACGAGCAGTACTTC. Its protein product is CASSPRLSYEQYF.

The chain carries TRBV5-4 and TRBJ1-1; D is undetermined. This CDR3 comprises 14 residues. Trimming cost V 2 bases and J 0 bases, with 8 bases left between them. The germline V gene encodes CDR1 SGHNT and CDR2 YYREEE (reference sequence). The chain's CDR3 is CASSFWRMNTEAFF. The CDR3 DNA follows: TGTGCCAGCAGCTTTTGGAGAATGAACACTGAAGCTTTCTTT. The variable domain in full, with the rest retrieved from reference TRBV5-4 and TRBJ1-1, is ETGVTQSPTHLIKTRGQQVTLRCSSQSGHNTVSWYQQALGQGPQFIFQYYREEENGRGNFPPRFSGLQFPNYSSELNVNALELDDSALYLCASSFWRMNTEAFFGQGTRLTVV.

The chain has TRBV10-2 and TRBJ2-7; TRBD2 matches 7 bases. The CDR3 has 13 amino acids. Germline assignment: CDR1 WSHSY and CDR2 SAAADI. V shed 5 bases, J shed 3 bases, and the junction held 4 bases outside the gene matches. CDR3 protein: CASSLRTSYEQYF. DNA for the CDR3: TGCGCCAGCAGTCTCAGGACTAGCTACGAGCAGTACTTC.

Concerning this clone: The sample holds other DNA sequences that translate to the same CDR3. V usage is TRBV27 and J usage is TRBJ2-5; D remains ambiguous. The CDR3 contains 12 residues. Germline V gene sequence: CDR1 MNHEY, CDR2 SMNVEV (reference sequence). Trimming took off 5 bases at V and 4 bases at J, with 8 bases between the two ends. The CDR3 DNA sequence: TGTGCCAGCAGTCCGCTCGGAGAGACCCAGTACTTC. This codes for CASSPLGETQYF.

The table lists this clone with a count of one. Other DNA sequences from this sample encode an identical CDR3 as well. The chain links TRBV5-4 to TRBJ2-7; 13 positions agree with TRBD2. Losses at the gene ends were 3 bases for V and 1 base for J; bases not matched to a gene: 4. The CDR3 length is 16 residues. Looked up from germline, CDR1 is SGHNT and CDR2 is YYREEE (reference sequence). This chain's CDR3 is CASSSRTSGSSYEQYF. The CDR3 region has the DNA TGTGCCAGCAGCTCCAGGACTAGCGGGAGTTCCTACGAGCAGTACTTC.

This chain links TRBV7-9 with TRBJ1-2; possible D gene TRBD1, 5 bases. This CDR3 is 16 amino acids long. V gave up 2 bases and J gave up 5 bases, with 18 bases separating them. From germline, CDR1 is SEHNR and CDR2 FQNEAQ (reference sequence). The CDR3 DNA follows: TGTGCCAGCAGCTTAACGGGAGGGGAGGCTACTTATGGCTACACCTTC. Translation: CASSLTGGEATYGYTF.

V usage is TRBV7-9 and J usage is TRBJ2-1; 8 positions agree with TRBD1. CDR1 is SEHNR and CDR2 is FQNEAQ in the germline V gene (reference sequence). The ends lost 4 bases at V and 14 bases at J; junction bases unmatched: 13. The CDR3 covers 14 residues. The CDR3 is CASSWLQGAQGEFF. CDR3 coding DNA: TGTGCCAGCAGCTGGCTCCAGGGGGCGCAGGGGGAGTTCTTC.

The CDR3 nucleotides read TGCGCCAGCAGCCCAAAAACAGGGGAGGGCACTGAAGCTTTCTTT. This sequence encodes CASSPKTGEGTEAFF. V usage is TRBV5-1 and J usage is TRBJ1-1; 7 bases are a match to TRBD1. Trimming removed 4 bases from V and 4 bases from J; junction bases left unmatched: 10. This CDR3 has 15 residues. CDR1 is SGHRS and CDR2 is YFSETQ in the germline V gene.

The chain combines TRBV5-4 with TRBJ2-7; 13 positions match TRBD2. Germline V gives CDR1 SGHNT, CDR2 YYREEE (reference sequence). V was pared by 4 bases and J by 7 bases, with 5 bases of the junction left unmatched. This CDR3 has 14 amino acids. The CDR3 reads CASSRTSGSGEQYF. CDR3 DNA: TGTGCCAGCAGCCGGACTAGCGGGAGTGGAGAGCAGTACTTC.

The V and J genes are TRBV9 and TRBJ1-2; TRBD1 matches at 9 bases. V lost 0 bases, J lost 6 bases, and 9 bases stayed unmatched. The CDR3 spans 16 residues. CDR1 is SGDLS and CDR2 is YYNGEE in the germline V gene. CDR3 nucleotides: TGTGCCAGCAGCGTAGGCGGGACAGGGACGTTCGATGGCTACACCTTC. This sequence encodes CASSVGGTGTFDGYTF.

As to this clone: The same CDR3 arises from other DNA sequences in this sample as well. The chain combines TRBV6-5 with TRBJ2-1; 13 bases are a match to TRBD2. CDR1 MNHEY and CDR2 SVGAGI come from the germline V gene. The CDR3 runs 16 residues. V dropped 0 bases and J dropped 6; count of bases not matched to a gene: 2. CDR3 sequence reads: CASSYSRLAGGNEQFF. For the CDR3, the DNA is TGTGCCAGCAGTTACTCGCGACTAGCGGGGGGCAATGAGCAGTTCTTC.

The chain joins TRBV7-6 to TRBJ2-5; weak D call: TRBD1 (6 bases). The CDR3 has 16 amino acids. The V end lost 5 bases, the J end lost 1 base, and 17 bases lay between the germline ends. In germline, CDR1 is SGHVS, CDR2 FNYEAQ. As DNA, the CDR3 is TGTGCCAGCAGCCCAGTAAGGGGGAGCCTCCAAGAGACCCAGTACTTC. Residues: CASSPVRGSLQETQYF.

The chain carries TRBV25-1 and TRBJ1-6, with D tentatively TRBD1 (5 bases). Germline V lookup: CDR1 MGHDK, CDR2 SYGVNS. This CDR3 has 14 residues. V was cut by 5 bases and J by 10 bases, with 15 bases left in between. The DNA for the CDR3 is TGTGCCAGCAGTCGGACATGGGGCGAGTCACCCCTCCACTTT. Translated: CASSRTWGESPLHF.

The chain has TRBV28 and TRBJ1-3; TRBD1 might be the D (5 bases). V gave up 6 bases and J gave up 3 bases, with 12 bases separating them. Looked up from germline, CDR1 is MDHEN and CDR2 is SYDVKM. The CDR3 spans 14 residues. CDR3 nucleotides: TGTGCCAGCAGCCCCGGACAATTTGGAAACACCATATATTTT. This gives the protein CASSPGQFGNTIYF.

The V and J genes are TRBV6-5 and TRBJ1-5, with D perhaps matching TRBD1 (6 bases). The ends were cut back, 0 bases at V and 4 bases at J, with 10 bases in the middle. The CDR3 is 15 amino acids. The germline V gene encodes CDR1 MNHEY and CDR2 SVGAGI. DNA of the CDR3: TGTGCCAGCAGTTACTCTGGCAGGGGTAATCAGCCCCAGCATTTT. As protein: CASSYSGRGNQPQHF.

In its sample, this clone was seen once. J is TRBJ2-7 and V is TRBV29-1; no firm D call. The germline CDR1 and CDR2 sequences are SQVTM and ANQGSEA. Trimming removed 7 bases at V and 11 bases at J, with 12 bases between. The CDR3 is 9 amino acids. CDR3 sequence: CSAWDDKYF. For the CDR3, the DNA is TGCAGCGCCTGGGATGATAAGTACTTC.

This clone has just one count. J is TRBJ2-7 and V is TRBV5-1; no firm D call. With 1 base removed from V and 2 bases from J, the gap between germline ends came to 7 bases. The germline V gene encodes CDR1 SGHRS and CDR2 YFSETQ. The CDR3 has 13 amino acids. CDR3: CASSLRQPYEQYF. CDR3 coding DNA: TGCGCCAGCAGCTTGAGGCAACCCTACGAGCAGTACTTC.

This clone was counted once. The rearrangement uses TRBV9 and TRBJ2-7; D is possibly TRBD1 or TRBD2 (6 bases each). Germline V CDR1 and CDR2: SGDLS, YYNGEE. Between the trimmed V and J ends, which lost 0 bases and 5 bases, there was a span of 9 bases. CDR3 length equals 13 residues. CDR3 DNA: TGTGCCAGCAGCGTAGGGGGGGCCCACGAGCAGTACTTC. Its translation: CASSVGGAHEQYF. The complete variable domain, with remaining parts taken from reference TRBV9 and TRBJ2-7, reads DSGVTQTPKHLITATGQRVTLRCSPRSGDLSVYWYQQSLDQGLQFLIQYYNGEERAKGNILERFSAQQFPDLHSELNLSSLELGDSALYFCASSVGGAHEQYFGPGTRLTVT.

The rearrangement uses TRBV2 and TRBJ2-4; 9 bases map to TRBD2. The CDR3 sequence is 19 residues long. CDR1 SNHLY and CDR2 FYNNEI come from the germline V gene. Trimming cost V 1 base and J 1 base; bases outside gene matches: 11. CDR3 nucleotide sequence: TGTGCCAGCAGTGAAGGGGGGACTAGCTTGAAGTCGGCCAAAAACATTCAGTACTTC. It codes for CASSEGGTSLKSAKNIQYF.

The CDR3 here is CASSHDQGYTEAFF. CDR3 DNA sequence: TGCGCCAGCAGCCACGATCAGGGGTACACTGAAGCTTTCTTT. The V gene is TRBV4-3, the J gene TRBJ1-1; D is possibly TRBD1 (6 bases). V was pared by 3 bases and J by 3 bases, with 11 bases between. The CDR3 loop spans 14 amino acids. Germline CDR1 LGHNA, CDR2 YSLEER.

The V and J genes are TRBV5-3 and TRBJ1-3, with unresolved D. TRBV5-3 is an ORF; its function is uncertain. The V and J ends lost 3 bases and 0 bases respectively, with 7 bases between them. This CDR3 is 14 amino acids long. The CDR3 spells CARSSQSSGNTIYF. The DNA for the CDR3 is TGTGCCAGAAGCTCCCAGAGCTCTGGAAACACCATATATTTT.